The T cell receptor (beta chain) under discussion was sequenced for a study of T cells in Graves' hyperthyroidism and ophthalmopathy. Across the study: Peripheral blood was acquired at first diagnosis, ahead of any therapy whatsoever.

Amplification targeted TCR beta CDR3 regions from RNA transcripts. The TCR CDR3 was amplified in a first-round RT-PCR using the HTBI primer set. Each CDR3 protein is one row after TCRdb ran MiXCR on the multiplex PCR reads. The data show around 760,000 distinct CDR3 sequences, with roughly a third seen just once and roughly 30% held by the top ten. Study-wide results and caveats: A 13 V-J signature model discriminated ophthalmopathy versus stable hyperthyroidism.

In regard to this clonotype: Its antigen remains unknown.

Lactation, pregnancy, other autoimmune disease or uncontrolled infection excluded patients. Clinical symptoms, serum thyroxine and TRAb, thyroid ultrasound and orbital computed tomography were used for the diagnoses. Sequenced material: blood. The clonotype was recovered from a woman aged 40 to 50 with Graves' hyperthyroidism.

The CDR3 spells CASSRGTTEQFF. CDR3 in DNA: TGTGCCAGCAGCCGAGGGACTACGGAGCAGTTCTTC. The V call is TRBV7-9, the J call TRBJ2-7, with 7 positions matching TRBD2. The end of the DNA is better explained by TRBJ2-1, so the J call may be wrong. CDR3 length: 12 residues. Looked up from germline, CDR1 is SEHNR and CDR2 is FQNEAQ (reference sequence).